The present TCR beta chain was sequenced within a study of blood T cell repertoires in COVID-19. Overall study context: The United States, Italy and Spain supplied acute and convalescent COVID-19 samples. T cells, B-cell-depleted T cells, or PBMCs provided the cDNA or gDNA that served as material.

Produced via immunoSEQ multiplex PCR; TCRdb's table is partial and in-frame only. The sample lists nearly 250,000 clones, 86% seen once, with approximately 2% in the top ten. The TCR originated in a woman between 45 and 65 years old who had recovered from COVID-19. The sequenced sample was PBMCs or T cells enriched from blood (not recorded which).

CDR3 region: CASSDRGPRGYEQYF. The CDR3 nucleotides are TGTGCCAGCAGCGACAGGGGCCCCAGGGGCTACGAGCAGTACTTC. The chain recombines TRBV6-2 or TRBV6-3 with TRBJ2-7, with 8 bases that match TRBD1. With V trimmed by 6 bases and J by 3 bases, 10 bases remained unmatched. In germline, CDR1 is MNHEY, CDR2 SVGEGT. The CDR3 is 15 amino acids.